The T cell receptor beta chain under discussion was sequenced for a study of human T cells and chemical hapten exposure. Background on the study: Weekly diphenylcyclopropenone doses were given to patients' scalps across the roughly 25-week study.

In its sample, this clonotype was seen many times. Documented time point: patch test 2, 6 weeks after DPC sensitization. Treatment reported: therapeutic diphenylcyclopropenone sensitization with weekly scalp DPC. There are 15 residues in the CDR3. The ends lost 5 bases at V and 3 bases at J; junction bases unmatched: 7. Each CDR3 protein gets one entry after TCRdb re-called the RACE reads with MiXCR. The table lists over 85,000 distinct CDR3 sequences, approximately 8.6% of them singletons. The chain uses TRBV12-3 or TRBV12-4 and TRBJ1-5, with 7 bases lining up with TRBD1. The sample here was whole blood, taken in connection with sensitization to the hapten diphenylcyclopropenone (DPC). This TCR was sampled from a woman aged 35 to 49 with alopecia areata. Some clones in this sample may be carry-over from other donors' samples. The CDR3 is CASSPWDRNNQPQHF. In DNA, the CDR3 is TGTGCCAGCAGTCCGTGGGACAGAAACAATCAGCCCCAGCATTTT.